The rows below give T cell receptor beta chains drawn from one sample of a study of molecular identifiers for immune sequencing clone quantification. TCRdb reprocessed the PCR reads with MiXCR, giving one entry per CDR3 protein. Of just over 35,000 distinct CDR3 sequences in the sample, about 19% were seen once. Sequencing was performed on naive CD8+ T cells from blood, with Jurkat cell RNA spiked in. Receptors originate from a human donor in good health. Some libraries in this study had Jurkat cell RNA spiked in. CDR3s leave out the opening cysteine and the closing phenylalanine or tryptophan. Only some rows state a clone size, as once, few, many or a class for expanded clones.

TRBV5-4	TRBJ2-3	many	ASSWTGDADTQY
TRBV19	TRBJ2-5	many	ASSPTSGSETQY
TRBV13	TRBJ2-5	many	ASSQPGLAGFQETQY
TRBV6-2/TRBV6-3	TRBJ2-7	many	ANELPEEQY
TRBV4-3	TRBJ2-5	many	ASSPVQGGETQY
TRBV27	TRBJ2-7	once	ASSPAGPWSSYEQY
TRBV6-2/TRBV6-3	TRBJ1-6	many	ASTMDNNYNSPLH
TRBV27	TRBJ2-3	many	ASRPLPGQGATDTQY
TRBV28	TRBJ2-7	many	ASSLRGQVSYEQY
TRBV11-2	TRBJ2-7	-	ASSLPDGTYEQY
TRBV24-1	TRBJ2-2	many	ATRDGITGELF
TRBV29-1	TRBJ1-5	-	SVASDSSNQLQR
TRBV28	TRBJ2-1	many	ASKTSGLYNEQF
TRBV7-9	TRBJ1-1	many	ASRPRPTEAF
TRBV3-1	TRBJ1-5	few	ASSPGLDNQPQH
TRBV27	TRBJ1-1	few	ASSLSGGGSTEAF
TRBV3-2	TRBJ2-3	-	ARTGGTDTQY
TRBV6-5	TRBJ1-2	few	AIPSRANYGYT
TRBV6-2/TRBV6-3	TRBJ2-7	many	ASSTTGSEQY
TRBV9	TRBJ2-2	-	ASSPTGRGNTGELF
TRBV9	TRBJ2-3	many	ASSVERSTDTQY